Below, 20 T cell receptor beta chains from the same sample are listed, as sequenced in a study of blood T cell repertoires in COVID-19 (dated by TCRdb to 2020 to 2021). Libraries were prepared through the immunoSEQ multiplex PCR assay. Imported from immuneACCESS, the table was reduced by TCRdb to in-frame sequences with V and J called. These copies leave out some clones; in studies compared against another copy, an unresolved V gene accounts for under half, and the cause of the remainder is not known. The sample table contains about 190,000 clones; only one count was recorded for about 85% of them. The ten most abundant clones make up approximately 19% of the sample. The sample was peripheral blood. Receptor source: a human donor in a cohort sampled during active COVID-19.

This clone was observed once. The chain employs TRBV4-2 and TRBJ2-1; D might be TRBD2 (6 bases). CDR1 is LGHNA and CDR2 is YNFKEQ in the germline V gene. The V end was cut by 1 base, the J end by 4 bases, with 8 bases between. The CDR3 consists of 14 residues. The CDR3: CASSQAGVYNEQFF. DNA of the CDR3: TGTGCCAGCAGCCAAGCGGGAGTTTACAATGAGCAGTTCTTC.

This clone was seen a few times. V gene TRBV10-3 combines with J gene TRBJ2-7; no reliable D call. Per the germline V gene, CDR1 is ENHRY and CDR2 is SYGVKD. The CDR3 is made up of 15 amino acids. V gave up 0 bases and J gave up 6 bases, with 15 bases separating them. DNA of the CDR3: TGTGCCATCAGTGAGTCGAGTATCCAGGCAGGCGAGCAGTACTTC. This translates into CAISESSIQAGEQYF.

This clone was counted a single time. The CDR3 sequence: CASGFDAGASNEQFF. For the CDR3, the DNA is TGTGCTAGTGGTTTTGATGCGGGAGCTTCTAATGAGCAGTTCTTC. The chain employs TRBV12-5 and TRBJ2-1; the match to TRBD2 covers 7 bases. The CDR3 is made up of 15 amino acids. CDR1 is LGHNT, CDR2 FRNRAP, per germline. The V and J ends lost 3 bases and 7 bases, in that order; junction bases with no gene match: 9.

V gene TRBV9 combines with J gene TRBJ1-3; 7 bases align to TRBD1. The CDR3 extends over 16 amino acids. Germline V CDR1 and CDR2: SGDLS, YYNGEE. The ends lost 4 bases at V and 1 base at J; junction bases unmatched: 8. CDR3 sequence: CASSIRQGRSGNTIYF. The CDR3 DNA is TGTGCCAGCAGCATCCGACAGGGCAGATCTGGAAACACCATATATTTT.

This clone was picked up one time. V gene TRBV5-5 combines with J gene TRBJ2-2; perhaps TRBD1 as D (5 bases). CDR1 is SGHKS and CDR2 is YYEKEE in the germline V gene (reference sequence). The V end lost 3 bases, the J end lost 4 bases, and 7 bases lay between the germline ends. The CDR3 has 13 residues. Here the CDR3 DNA reads TGTGCCAGCAGCTCCAGGGTCACCGGGGAGCTGTTTTTT. Translated: CASSSRVTGELFF.

This chain links TRBV10-3 with TRBJ1-1; a weak D match, TRBD1 (5 bases). Trimming took 7 bases from V and 4 from J, leaving 7 bases between them. Germline-derived CDR1 and CDR2 are ENHRY and SYGVKD. The CDR3 extends over 11 amino acids. The CDR3 DNA reads TGTGCCATCAATCAGGGCACTGAAGCTTTCTTT. This sequence encodes CAINQGTEAFF.

The rearrangement joins TRBV24-1 to TRBJ2-3; TRBD2 matches at 15 bases. V shed 3 bases and J 0 bases; nucleotides not matched to a gene: 9. Germline CDR1 KGHDR, CDR2 SFDVKD. This CDR3 region has 20 residues. The CDR3 nucleotides read TGTGCCACCAGTGATCTGGGGGGACTAGCGGGGGGCTCTAGCACAGATACGCAGTATTTT. Amino acid sequence: CATSDLGGLAGGSSTDTQYF.

This chain uses TRBV3-1 (or the pseudogene TRBV3-2) with TRBJ1-6; D unclear. Deletions cut 0 bases from V and 7 bases from J, with 10 bases between. CDR3 length: 15 amino acids. CDR1 and CDR2 from the germline V gene are LGHDT and YNNKEL (reference sequence). In DNA, the CDR3 is TGTGCCAGCAGCCAAGATTTGCCAGGCAATTCACCCCTCCACTTT. It translates to CASSQDLPGNSPLHF.

This clone was seen more than once but under ten times. The chain has TRBV7-2 and TRBJ1-2, with D perhaps TRBD1 (5 bases). V was clipped by 2 bases and J by 0 bases, with 10 bases between them. Germline V gene lookup returns CDR1 SGHTA and CDR2 FQGNSA. The CDR3 runs to 15 residues. The CDR3 sequence: CASSLSGGTNYGYTF. Written as DNA, the CDR3 is TGTGCCAGCAGCTTATCGGGGGGTACTAACTATGGCTACACCTTC.

This clone occurred a few times. The chain employs TRBV5-1 and TRBJ1-1; D gene ambiguous. The CDR3 length is 14 residues. Germline CDR1 is SGHRS and CDR2 is YFSETQ. V was pared by 0 bases and J by 1 base, with 7 bases between. Here the CDR3 reads CASSLEAANTEAFF. CDR3 in DNA: TGCGCCAGCAGCTTGGAAGCTGCGAACACTGAAGCTTTCTTT.

The chain combines TRBV19 with TRBJ1-2; 7 bases line up with TRBD1. This CDR3 contains 14 residues. The J segment lost 1 base and the V segment lost 6 bases, leaving 5 bases of the junction unmatched. Per germline, CDR1 LNHDA and CDR2 SQIVND (reference sequence). CDR3 DNA: TGTGCCAGTAGACCACAGGGGAGTAACTATGGCTACACCTTC. Encoded protein: CASRPQGSNYGYTF.

This clone was seen a single time. V gene TRBV6-5 combines with J gene TRBJ2-2, with D hard to call. Germline assignment: CDR1 MNHEY and CDR2 SVGAGI. There are 13 residues in the CDR3. V was clipped by 7 bases and J by 5 bases, with 11 bases between them. Here the CDR3 reads CASTPRPTGELFF. The CDR3 nucleotides are TGTGCCAGCACCCCTAGGCCAACCGGGGAGCTGTTTTTT.

The CDR3 bases are TGTGCCAGCAGCCCCCGGGACACTTGGGCTTCACCCCTCCACTTT. Its translation: CASSPRDTWASPLHF. The chain employs TRBV9 and TRBJ1-6, with D tentatively TRBD1 (6 bases). The CDR3 consists of 15 residues. V dropped 4 bases and J dropped 9 bases, with 17 bases sitting between them. Germline V lookup: CDR1 SGDLS, CDR2 YYNGEE.

The V gene is TRBV6-4, the J gene TRBJ1-5; 10 bases fit TRBD1. Germline V lookup: CDR1 MRHNA, CDR2 SNTAGT. With 5 bases clipped from V and 6 bases from J, the junction kept 7 bases outside the gene matches. CDR3 size: 15 residues. In DNA form, the CDR3 reads TGTGCCAGCAGTCCCGGGACAGGGGCCTCTCAGCCCCAGCATTTT. It specifies CASSPGTGASQPQHF.

V gene TRBV5-1 combines with J gene TRBJ2-3, with 10 bases fitting TRBD2. The CDR3 consists of 16 residues. Germline V gene lookup returns CDR1 SGHRS and CDR2 YFSETQ. Germline trimming cut 1 base from V and 2 bases from J; bases unmatched to any gene: 4. In DNA, the CDR3 is TGCGCCAGCAGCTTGATAGCGGGGGGCCTCACAGATACGCAGTATTTT. Its protein is CASSLIAGGLTDTQYF.

The chain has TRBV28 and TRBJ1-1; 7 bases fit TRBD1. After removal of 5 bases from V and 0 bases from J, the junction contained 0 bases not matched to a gene. Germline CDR1 is MDHEN and CDR2 is SYDVKM. The CDR3 runs 13 residues. CDR3 in DNA: TGTGCCAGCAGTGACAGGGTGAACACTGAAGCTTTCTTT. Translating gives CASSDRVNTEAFF.

The rearrangement links TRBV7-9 to TRBJ1-1, with TRBD1 as a possible D gene (5 bases). Germline V gene data show CDR1 as SEHNR and CDR2 as FQNEAQ (reference sequence). The V end was cut by 1 base, the J end by 6 bases, with 12 bases between. There are 14 residues in the CDR3. The CDR3 DNA is TGTGCCAGCAGCTTAGGGTCAGGGTGGTCTGAAGCTTTCTTT. Residues: CASSLGSGWSEAFF.

The rearrangement links TRBV5-4 to TRBJ2-1; 13 bases are shared with TRBD2. This CDR3 has 15 residues. Germline V gene data show CDR1 as SGHNT and CDR2 as YYREEE (reference sequence). V trimming: 7 bases; J trimming: 9 bases; junction bases outside the gene matches: 10. This CDR3 reads CASGRTSGSWGEQFF. CDR3 bases: TGTGCCAGCGGCAGGACTAGCGGGAGTTGGGGTGAGCAGTTCTTC. Variable domain in full (rest from reference TRBV5-4 and TRBJ2-1): ETGVTQSPTHLIKTRGQQVTLRCSSQSGHNTVSWYQQALGQGPQFIFQYYREEENGRGNFPPRFSGLQFPNYSSELNVNALELDDSALYLCASGRTSGSWGEQFFGPGTRLTVL.

CDR3 residues: CASSPVRAYNEQFF. CDR3 nucleotide sequence: TGTGCCAGCAGCCCGGTCAGGGCCTACAATGAGCAGTTCTTC. The rearrangement links TRBV5-6 to TRBJ2-1; perhaps TRBD1 as D (5 bases). The CDR3 loop spans 14 amino acids. CDR1 SGHDT and CDR2 YYEEEE come from the germline V gene. V lost 4 bases and J 2 bases, leaving 10 bases between the germline ends.

The V call is TRBV6-1, the J call TRBJ1-2; D unclear. This CDR3 is built from 16 residues. V was shortened by 3 bases and J by 6 bases, with 20 bases between the two germline ends. The germline V gene has CDR1 MNHNS and CDR2 SASEGT. The CDR3 spells CASSDPVQLGRNGYTF. The CDR3 DNA reads TGTGCCAGCAGTGACCCCGTTCAGCTAGGGAGGAATGGCTACACCTTC.